One sample yielded the 14 T cell receptor beta chains listed below, sequenced in a study of regulatory T cells in long-lasting Graves disease. Time point meaning: newly diagnosed GD, antithyroid drugs for less than 3 months. TCR sequences were obtained from RNA taken from PBMCs. Researchers made TCR beta libraries by using iRepertoire HTBI primers and running Arm-PCR on CDR3 regions. TCRdb processed the multiplex PCR reads anew with MiXCR; each CDR3 protein has one entry. This table has roughly 520,000 distinct CDR3 sequences, more than 10% appearing once. The same data also contributed to another study, on T cells in Graves' hyperthyroidism and ophthalmopathy.

Sequenced here: peripheral blood mononuclear cells (PBMCs), sampled at new diagnosis, from a patient treated with antithyroid drugs. The receptors come from a woman aged 25 to 39 with Graves disease.

The chain couples TRBV6-1 to TRBJ2-7, with 13 bases fitting TRBD2. Looked up from germline, CDR1 is MNHNS and CDR2 is SASEGT. The junction had 10 bases not matched to a gene; V was cut back by 5 bases and J by 9 bases. The CDR3 spans 15 residues. DNA for the CDR3: TGTGCCAGCAGTCGAGGACTAGCGGGAGTAATCGGGCAGTACTTC. Translation gives CASSRGLAGVIGQYF.

Ten or more counts support this clonotype. J is TRBJ2-7 and V is TRBV6-1, with 7 bases that match TRBD2. With 6 bases clipped from V and 5 bases from J, the junction kept 13 bases outside the gene matches. This CDR3 is 15 amino acids long. Germline CDR1 and CDR2: MNHNS and SASEGT. CDR3 amino acids: CASRGTREGLHEQYF. The CDR3, as DNA: TGTGCCAGCAGGGGAACGAGGGAGGGCCTCCACGAGCAGTACTTC.

This clonotype was observed a handful of times. The CDR3 sequence is CASSGTGKYEAFF. CDR3 nucleotides: TGTGCCAGCAGCGGGACAGGGAAGTATGAAGCTTTCTTT. J is TRBJ1-1 and V is TRBV6-1; 9 bases are shared with TRBD1. V dropped 6 bases and J dropped 7; count of bases not matched to a gene: 6. The CDR3 consists of 13 residues. Germline values: CDR1 MNHNS, CDR2 SASEGT.

There are many counts of this clonotype. The genes are TRBV11-2 and TRBJ2-1; 9 bases are a match to TRBD2. The CDR3 length is 17 residues. In germline, CDR1 is SGHAT, CDR2 FQNNGV. V shed 6 bases and J 6 bases; nucleotides not matched to a gene: 15. The CDR3 sequence is CASRLPFRLAASNEQFF. Here the CDR3 DNA reads TGTGCCAGCAGACTTCCCTTTCGACTAGCGGCCAGCAATGAGCAGTTCTTC. Variable domain in full (rest from reference TRBV11-2 and TRBJ2-1): EAGVAQSPRYKIIEKRQSVAFWCNPISGHATLYWYQQILGQGPKLLIQFQNNGVVDDSQLPKDRFSAERLKGVDSTLKIQPAKLEDSAVYLCASRLPFRLAASNEQFFGPGTRLTVL.

In this sample, this clonotype turned up many times. The chain combines TRBV10-3 with TRBJ1-6; 7 positions match TRBD1. The CDR3 runs to 14 residues. Germline CDR1 and CDR2: ENHRY and SYGVKD. With 6 bases clipped from V and 7 bases from J, the junction kept 6 bases outside the gene matches. The CDR3 region has the DNA TGTGCCATCAGCAGAGGGGGCCCAAATTCACCCCTCCACTTT. This encodes CAISRGGPNSPLHF.

This clonotype was observed many times. The V call is TRBV28, the J call TRBJ1-4, with 8 bases that match TRBD1. CDR3 length: 15 amino acids. Germline CDR1 reads MDHEN; CDR2 reads SYDVKM. The trim removed 2 bases at V and 8 bases at J, leaving 7 bases unmatched. CDR3 residues: CASSLPGTGSEKLFF. The CDR3 nucleotides are TGTGCCAGCAGTTTACCCGGGACAGGTTCGGAAAAACTGTTTTTT.

The CDR3 DNA follows: TGTGCCAGCAGCCGAGGACTAGCGGACCTCTCCTACGAGCAGTACTTC. Translating gives CASSRGLADLSYEQYF. The chain couples TRBV4-2 to TRBJ2-7, with TRBD2 identical over 10 bases. This CDR3 is built from 16 residues. CDR1 LGHNA and CDR2 YNFKEQ come from the germline V gene. V lost 4 bases to trimming and J lost 0 bases; unmatched junction nucleotides: 6.

This clonotype was detected many times. The CDR3 sequence is CASSLRWDRTDTEAFF. In nucleotides, the CDR3 is TGTGCCAGCAGCTTAAGATGGGACAGGACGGACACTGAAGCTTTCTTT. This chain links TRBV7-2 with TRBJ1-1, with 8 bases fitting TRBD1. Germline V lookup: CDR1 SGHTA, CDR2 FQGNSA. The CDR3 consists of 16 residues. Losses at the gene ends were 2 bases for V and 3 bases for J; bases not matched to a gene: 8.

With regard to this clonotype: This may stem from a read error, because a much larger clone lies one nucleotide away. V and J are TRBV10-3 and TRBJ2-5; TRBD2 agrees at 7 bases. The J call may be in error: the DNA end matches TRBJ2-1 better. This CDR3 comprises 12 residues. Germline V gives CDR1 ENHRY, CDR2 SYGVKD. As DNA, the CDR3 is TGTGCCAGTTCCGGGACTAACAATGAGCAGTTCTTC. It yields the protein CASSGTNNEQFF.

This clonotype was recorded at least ten times. This chain links TRBV3-1 with TRBJ1-5, with 8 bases fitting TRBD1. After removal of 3 bases from V and 4 bases from J, the junction contained 8 bases not matched to a gene. The length of the CDR3 is 16 residues. CDR1 LGHDT and CDR2 YNNKEL come from the germline V gene (reference sequence). For the CDR3, the DNA is TGTGCCAGCAGCCATTCAGACAGGGGCTCGAATCAGCCCCAGCATTTT. This translates into CASSHSDRGSNQPQHF.

There are a few counts of this clonotype. A much larger clone lies one base from this, so it may be a read error. The chain is built from TRBV5-5 and TRBJ2-3; possibly TRBD1 for D (6 bases). Germline V lookup: CDR1 SGHKS, CDR2 YYEKEE (reference sequence). The length of the CDR3 is 15 residues. DNA for the CDR3: TGTGCCAACAGCACCCGGACAGTCTCCACAGATACGCAGTATTTT. Translation gives CANSTRTVSTDTQYF. Filled out from reference TRBV5-5 and TRBJ2-3, the complete variable domain reads DAGVTQSPTHLIKTRGQQVTLRCSPISGHKSVSWYQQVLGQGPQFIFQYYEKEERGRGNFPDRFSARQFPNYSSELNVNALLLGDSALYLCANSTRTVSTDTQYFGPGTRLTVL.

This clonotype was observed many times. Here the CDR3 reads CASRGYHLGTDTQYF. DNA for the CDR3: TGTGCCAGCAGGGGCTACCACCTAGGCACAGATACGCAGTATTTT. The chain links TRBV6-2 or TRBV6-3 to TRBJ2-3, with D unresolved. Trimming cost V 6 bases and J 1 base, with 14 bases left between them. The CDR3 is 15 residues long. Germline loops: CDR1 MNHEY, CDR2 SVGEGT.

This clonotype was seen a few times. The V gene is TRBV5-1, the J gene TRBJ2-5; D unclear. The CDR3 covers 14 residues. V lost 4 bases to trimming and J lost 1 base, with 11 bases between them. Germline V CDR1 and CDR2: SGHRS, YFSETQ. The CDR3 nucleotides are TGCGCCAGCAGCGTTGGAAGACTCCAAGAGACCCAGTACTTC. Residues: CASSVGRLQETQYF. The full variable domain, completed using reference TRBV5-1 and TRBJ2-5, is KAGVTQTPRYLIKTRGQQVTLSCSPISGHRSVSWYQQTPGQGLQFLFEYFSETQRNKGNFPGRFSGRQFSNSRSEMNVSTLELGDSALYLCASSVGRLQETQYFGPGTRLLVL.

In this sample, this clonotype turned up many times. The CDR3 here is CASSTGGITGANVLTF. CDR3 DNA sequence: TGCGCCAGCAGCACGGGCGGTATCACGGGGGCCAACGTCCTGACTTTC. The chain carries TRBV5-1 and TRBJ2-6; D is undetermined. The CDR3 sequence is 16 residues long. The V end lost 4 bases, the J end lost 4 bases, and 15 bases lay between the germline ends. The germline gives CDR1 SGHRS, CDR2 YFSETQ.